The 30 T cell receptor beta chains given below trace back to one sample, sequenced in a study of PD-1 blockade in classical Hodgkin lymphoma. Noted time point: newly diagnosed, previously untreated cHL patient sample. With magnetic negative selection, CD4+ T cells were purified from PBMCs that had been thawed. Profiled with immunoSEQ multiplex PCR; TCRdb holds only in-frame clones, not every one. The top ten hold around 0.25% of the sample, which has 20,000 to 25,000 clones, about 88% seen once. Sequencing was carried out using CD4+ T cells from blood. All receptors derive from a human donor with classical Hodgkin lymphoma.

V usage is TRBV4-3 and J usage is TRBJ2-7, with TRBD2 matching over 11 bases. V shed 3 bases and J 2 bases; nucleotides not matched to a gene: 12. CDR1 and CDR2 (germline): LGHNA, YSLEER. This CDR3 has 18 amino acids. The DNA of the CDR3 is TGCGCCAGCAGCCATGTGACTAGCGGGGAGCATATCCCCTACGAGCAGTACTTC. It codes for CASSHVTSGEHIPYEQYF.

The V and J genes are TRBV30 and TRBJ1-1; D possibly corresponds to TRBD1 (6 bases). Germline CDR1 is GTSNPN and CDR2 is SVGIG (reference sequence). The germline V and J ends were trimmed by 5 bases and 5 bases, with 15 bases remaining between them. The CDR3 spans 13 residues. The CDR3 DNA reads as TGTGCCTGGCGGGACACACCGGGTACTGAAGCTTTCTTT. It translates to CAWRDTPGTEAFF.

The rearrangement uses TRBV28 and TRBJ2-3, with D possibly TRBD1 on 5 matching bases. CDR3 length: 13 amino acids. CDR1 is MDHEN, CDR2 SYDVKM, per germline. Trimming removed 2 bases from V and 4 bases from J, with 7 bases in between. The CDR3 region is CASSLLGADTQYF. CDR3 nucleotide sequence: TGTGCCAGCAGTTTACTAGGGGCAGATACGCAGTATTTT.

Remarks on this clone: Other DNA sequences in this specimen translate into the identical CDR3. The V call is TRBV2, the J call TRBJ1-1; D ambiguous. In germline, CDR1 is SNHLY, CDR2 FYNNEI. Trimming took 2 bases from V and 1 from J, leaving 5 bases between them. This CDR3 has 13 residues. CDR3 residues: CASSESGNTEAFF. DNA for the CDR3: TGTGCCAGCAGTGAATCAGGGAACACTGAAGCTTTCTTT.

J is TRBJ2-7 and V is TRBV5-6; D not certain. CDR1 is SGHDT, CDR2 YYEEEE, per germline. V lost 2 bases to trimming and J lost 3 bases, with 12 bases between them. This CDR3 is built from 14 residues. Written as DNA, the CDR3 is TGTGCCAGCAGCTTTGGGCCTCTCATCTACGAGCAGTACTTC. This codes for CASSFGPLIYEQYF. Supplemented by reference TRBV5-6 and TRBJ2-7, the full variable domain reads DAGVTQSPTHLIKTRGQQVTLRCSPKSGHDTVSWYQQALGQGPQFIFQYYEEEERQRGNFPDRFSGHQFPNYSSELNVNALLLGDSALYLCASSFGPLIYEQYFGPGTRLTVT.

The J gene is TRBJ1-1, the V gene TRBV19, with D possibly TRBD1 on 5 matching bases. CDR1 LNHDA and CDR2 SQIVND come from the germline V gene (reference sequence). The CDR3 loop spans 16 amino acids. Trimming stripped 0 bases from V and 1 base from J, with 12 bases between. The CDR3 DNA reads as TGTGCCAGTAGTATAGAGGGCGTTGGGGGGAACACTGAAGCTTTCTTT. Translating it yields CASSIEGVGGNTEAFF.

The chain employs TRBV30 and TRBJ1-1; D call uncertain. The V and J ends lost 3 bases and 5 bases respectively, with 10 bases between them. The CDR3 has 12 residues. Germline assignment: CDR1 GTSNPN and CDR2 SVGIG (reference sequence). The CDR3 DNA follows: TGTGCCTGGAGGTCTGGAAGTACTGAAGCTTTCTTT. It yields the protein CAWRSGSTEAFF. The whole variable domain, filled in from reference TRBV30 and TRBJ1-1, reads SQTIHQWPATLVQPVGSPLSLECTVEGTSNPNLYWYRQAAGRGLQLLFYSVGIGQISSEVPQNLSASRPQDRQFILSSKKLLLSDSGFYLCAWRSGSTEAFFGQGTRLTVV.

The chain uses TRBV5-1 and TRBJ1-3, with D perhaps TRBD1 (5 bases). The germline V gene has CDR1 SGHRS and CDR2 YFSETQ. CDR3 length equals 15 residues. V was clipped by 0 bases and J by 2 bases, with 9 bases between them. CDR3 region: CASSLVEGAGNTIYF. The DNA of the CDR3 is TGCGCCAGCAGCTTGGTGGAAGGGGCTGGAAACACCATATATTTT.

The rearrangement joins TRBV10-3 to TRBJ1-2; D is possibly TRBD1 (5 bases). Germline V gene data show CDR1 as ENHRY and CDR2 as SYGVKD. V was shortened by 11 bases and J by 7 bases, with 17 bases between the two germline ends. This CDR3 region has 12 residues. CDR3 amino acids: CASNQGESGYTF. The CDR3 DNA is TGTGCCTCAAACCAGGGAGAGTCTGGCTACACCTTC.

V gene TRBV29-1 combines with J gene TRBJ1-6; D is unresolved. The CDR3 spans 13 residues. Germline V gene lookup returns CDR1 SQVTM and CDR2 ANQGSEA. V was trimmed by 4 bases and J by 0 bases, leaving 4 bases between them. CDR3 sequence: CSVGTSYNSPLHF. CDR3 DNA sequence: TGCAGCGTTGGTACCTCCTATAATTCACCCCTCCACTTT.

The V gene is TRBV28, the J gene TRBJ2-5; D possibly corresponds to TRBD2 (5 bases). CDR1 MDHEN and CDR2 SYDVKM come from the germline V gene. This CDR3 contains 15 residues. The V end lost 4 bases, the J end lost 11 bases, and 23 bases lay between the germline ends. CDR3 sequence: CASSWPGKGSAEQYF. For the CDR3, the DNA is TGTGCCAGCAGTTGGCCGGGCAAAGGGAGTGCAGAGCAGTACTTC.

V gene TRBV19 combines with J gene TRBJ2-7, with D unresolved. In germline, CDR1 is LNHDA, CDR2 SQIVND (reference sequence). This CDR3 contains 13 residues. The V gene lost 6 bases and the J gene lost 1 base, with 10 bases spanning the gap. CDR3 sequence reads: CASSRTGSYEQYF. CDR3 nucleotides: TGTGCCAGTAGCCGAACTGGATCCTACGAGCAGTACTTC.

J is TRBJ1-6 and V is TRBV7-8; 8 nucleotides match TRBD1. The trim removed 5 bases at V and 9 bases at J, leaving 6 bases unmatched. CDR3 length equals 14 residues. Germline assignment: CDR1 SGHVS and CDR2 FQNEAQ. CDR3 coding DNA: TGTGCCAGCAGCACAGGACAGGGTTTTTCACCCCTCCACTTT. This encodes CASSTGQGFSPLHF. Full variable domain (rest looked up from reference TRBV7-8 and TRBJ1-6): GAGVSQSPRYKVAKRGQDVALRCDPISGHVSLFWYQQALGQGPEFLTYFQNEAQLDKSGLPSDRFFAERPEGSVSTLKIQRTQQEDSAVYLCASSTGQGFSPLHFGNGTRLTVT.

This chain joins TRBV30 and TRBJ2-7; 7 nucleotides line up with TRBD1. Germline lookup yields CDR1 GTSNPN and CDR2 SVGIG (reference sequence). The CDR3 has 12 amino acids. V trimming: 8 bases; J trimming: 4 bases; junction bases outside the gene matches: 8. CDR3 DNA sequence: TGTGCCCTAAGGGACAGTACGTACGAGCAGTACTTC. Its protein is CALRDSTYEQYF.

V gene TRBV7-2 combines with J gene TRBJ1-5, with 7 bases identical to TRBD1. V shed 1 base, J shed 1 base, and the junction held 7 bases outside the gene matches. CDR3 size: 17 residues. Germline values: CDR1 SGHTA, CDR2 FQGNSA. CDR3 region: CASSLVGPDRSNQPQHF. The CDR3 DNA follows: TGTGCCAGCAGCTTAGTGGGGCCGGACAGGAGCAATCAGCCCCAGCATTTT.

The V and J genes are TRBV25-1 and TRBJ2-1; D is possibly TRBD2 (7 bases). In germline, CDR1 is MGHDK, CDR2 SYGVNS. This CDR3 contains 16 residues. Trimming cost V 1 base and J 4 bases, with 14 bases left between them. Here the CDR3 reads CASSESGGQQYNEQFF. Here the CDR3 DNA reads TGTGCCAGCAGTGAATCGGGAGGACAGCAATACAATGAGCAGTTCTTC.

This clone was observed a few times. The chain carries TRBV19 and TRBJ1-1, with TRBD1 identical over 9 bases. After removal of 7 bases from V and 6 bases from J, the junction contained 3 bases not matched to a gene. CDR1 LNHDA and CDR2 SQIVND come from the germline V gene (reference sequence). This CDR3 is built from 12 residues. The CDR3 sequence: CASIGTGPEAFF. The DNA of the CDR3 is TGTGCCAGTATCGGGACAGGGCCTGAAGCTTTCTTT.

The V and J genes are TRBV6-6 and TRBJ2-7; 10 bases are shared with TRBD1. The CDR3 totals 13 residues. Per germline, CDR1 MNHNY and CDR2 SVGAGI (reference sequence). V was pared by 7 bases and J by 5 bases, with 5 bases of the junction left unmatched. In DNA form, the CDR3 reads TGTGCCAGCACCCCCGGGACAGGGGACGAGCAGTACTTC. The encoded protein is CASTPGTGDEQYF.

The rearrangement links TRBV10-1 to TRBJ2-6, with unresolved D. CDR1 and CDR2 (germline): WNHNN, SYGVQD (reference sequence). The CDR3 runs 17 residues. The V end lost 4 bases, the J end lost 5 bases, and 18 bases lay between the germline ends. CDR3 coding DNA: TGCGCCAGCAGTGCGCGAGCAACACAAAGTCGGGCCAACGTCCTGACTTTC. Its translation: CASSARATQSRANVLTF.

In DNA, the CDR3 is TGCGCCAGCAGCTTGGAGGGACAGAGTCCGTTGGAAAAACTGTTTTTT. Encoded protein: CASSLEGQSPLEKLFF. The chain recombines TRBV5-1 with TRBJ1-4; 7 bases line up with TRBD1. Trimming at V came to 0 bases and at J to 8 bases, leaving 10 bases not matched to a gene. From germline, CDR1 is SGHRS and CDR2 YFSETQ. There are 16 residues in the CDR3.

The chain joins TRBV6-5 to TRBJ2-5; the D gene is possibly TRBD2 (5 bases). Germline loops: CDR1 MNHEY, CDR2 SVGAGI. The V end lost 6 bases, the J end lost 2 bases, and 7 bases lay between the germline ends. The CDR3 covers 12 residues. DNA of the CDR3: TGTGCCAGCAGCCAGCGGCAAGAGACCCAGTACTTC. This translates into CASSQRQETQYF.

The rearrangement uses TRBV11-3 and TRBJ1-4; 12 bases agree with TRBD1. CDR3 length: 16 amino acids. Germline assignment: CDR1 SGHNT and CDR2 YENEEA. Losses at the gene ends were 5 bases for V and 3 bases for J; bases not matched to a gene: 4. The CDR3, as DNA: TGTGCCAGCAGCCGGGGACAGGGGGCTGCTAATGAAAAACTGTTTTTT. Translating it yields CASSRGQGAANEKLFF.

This clone was recorded a few times. The rearrangement uses TRBV10-3 and TRBJ1-2; TRBD1 matches at 7 bases. This CDR3 contains 12 residues. Germline CDR1 is ENHRY and CDR2 is SYGVKD. V shed 8 bases, J shed 8 bases, and the junction held 8 bases outside the gene matches. The CDR3 reads CAIQGGQWGYTF. CDR3 in DNA: TGTGCCATCCAGGGGGGGCAATGGGGCTACACCTTC.

The rearrangement uses TRBV5-1 and TRBJ2-3; D is undetermined. The CDR3 extends over 17 amino acids. Germline V gene data show CDR1 as SGHRS and CDR2 as YFSETQ. With 0 bases removed from V and 4 bases from J, the gap between germline ends came to 18 bases. The CDR3, as DNA: TGCGCCAGCAGCTTGGAACTGGGTCTGCGTATTTCAGATACGCAGTATTTT. It yields the protein CASSLELGLRISDTQYF.

The rearrangement joins TRBV15 to TRBJ1-1, with D tentatively TRBD1 (5 bases). This CDR3 region has 14 residues. Trimming left V 1 base short and J 1 base short, with 7 bases between. Germline CDR1 is LNHNV and CDR2 is YYDKDF (reference sequence). As DNA, the CDR3 is TGTGCCACCAGCAGAGGGGACGAGAACACTGAAGCTTTCTTT. Residues: CATSRGDENTEAFF.

The sample holds a few counts of this clone. V and J are TRBV9 and TRBJ1-1; D remains unclear. This CDR3 contains 13 residues. Germline-derived CDR1 and CDR2 are SGDLS and YYNGEE. Trimming cost V 1 base and J 0 bases, with 4 bases left between them. The CDR3 is CASSVSLNTEAFF. CDR3 coding DNA: TGTGCCAGCAGCGTAAGCTTGAACACTGAAGCTTTCTTT.

This clone has a single count. The chain links TRBV27 to TRBJ1-5; no clear D. Germline CDR1 reads MNHEY; CDR2 reads SMNVEV (reference sequence). Trimming left V 2 bases short and J 2 bases short, with 13 bases between. This CDR3 has 16 amino acids. CDR3 bases: TGTGCCAGCAGTTTACGGCGAGCCTCGGGCAATCAGCCCCAGCATTTT. Translated: CASSLRRASGNQPQHF.

The chain recombines TRBV28 with TRBJ1-1; D remains unclear. V was trimmed by 6 bases and J by 5 bases, leaving 13 bases between them. CDR3 length equals 13 residues. Germline lookup yields CDR1 MDHEN and CDR2 SYDVKM. In nucleotides, the CDR3 is TGTGCCAGCAGCGTTGGGCGGGAAACTGAAGCTTTCTTT. Translation: CASSVGRETEAFF.

CDR3 DNA sequence: TGTGCCAGCAGCCAAGCGCGTTTGAACACTGAAGCTTTCTTT. It yields the protein CASSQARLNTEAFF. The chain carries TRBV4-2 and TRBJ1-1; D not resolved. The CDR3 has 14 amino acids. Trimming removed 1 base at V and 0 bases at J, with 6 bases between. CDR1 and CDR2 (germline): LGHNA, YNFKEQ.

This clone has a handful of counts. The rearrangement links TRBV30 to TRBJ1-1; unclear D gene. The CDR3 has 16 residues. The V end was cut by 1 base, the J end by 3 bases, with 18 bases between. Germline V CDR1 and CDR2: GTSNPN, SVGIG (reference sequence). CDR3 amino acids: CAWSAGRISGDTEAFF. For the CDR3, the DNA is TGTGCCTGGAGTGCGGGAAGAATTTCCGGGGACACTGAAGCTTTCTTT.